This T cell receptor (beta chain) was profiled in a study of shared clonotypes between healthy human individuals. Study overall: Researchers assigned three CD4 naive, three CD4 memory, two CD8 naive and one CD8 memory plate to each donor. Study-wide results and caveats: Incomplete sequencing of sorted subsets was indicated by rarefaction despite large depth. Sequencing depth was predicted to influence how clonotypes are shared among donors.

Sorted-subset replicate PCR reactions were performed with about 200 ng DNA, corresponding to roughly 30,000 T cell genomes. The repertoire was sequenced with immunoSEQ multiplex PCR; TCRdb's copy has only in-frame clones and lacks some. The sample lists about 2,200,000 clones; 85% to 95% were seen once. Looked up from germline, CDR1 is SGHKS and CDR2 is YYEKEE (reference sequence). The CDR3 contains 11 residues. V shed 5 bases and J shed 10 bases, with 10 bases lying between them. CD45RO-negative, CCR7-selected cells formed the naive CD8 fraction, which excluded terminally differentiated effector memory CD45RA+ cells. Details on this clone: Its target is unknown.

The receptor's source is a man between 18 and 29 years old in good health. Some clones in this sample may be carry-over from other donors' samples. J is TRBJ2-1 and V is TRBV5-5; D is tentatively TRBD1 or TRBD2 (6 bases each). The material sequenced was naive CD8+ T cells from PBMCs. CDR3 sequence (DNA): TGTGCCAGCAGGAGGGGGGACGAGCAGTTCTTC. Its translation: CASRRGDEQFF.